The 28 T cell receptor beta chains below were found in one sample sequenced in a study of T-cell memory formation after mild COVID-19 (dated by TCRdb to the early 2020s). Library construction relied on 5' RACE. The reads were generated on an Illumina NovaSeq 6000. The public reads were reprocessed in TCRdb via fastp at Q25 and MiXCR, keeping in-frame beta chains. Merged by CDR3 protein, the rows form single entries marked with the most common genes and DNA. The sample contains 350,000 to 450,000 distinct CDR3 sequences, 24% of them found a single time. The leading ten clones occupy around 9.5% of the sample. Sequenced: PBMCs or a T cell subset sorted from them (not recorded which). The receptor set was obtained from an adult woman who had mild COVID-19 (a few samples of this study predate the infection). The sample titles of this study are shuffled in the database, so cell type and time point are left out; the donor was told from shared clones.

This chain uses TRBV19 with TRBJ2-5; D may be TRBD1 (6 bases). The germline V and J ends were trimmed by 3 bases and 4 bases, with 21 bases remaining between them. Per the germline V gene, CDR1 is LNHDA and CDR2 is SQIVND (reference sequence). This CDR3 region has 17 residues. In nucleotides, the CDR3 is TGTGCCAGTAGTATCGAATGGGACACGACGCACGGAGAGACCCAGTACTTC. Translation gives CASSIEWDTTHGETQYF.

The chain couples TRBV30 to TRBJ2-3, with TRBD2 identical over 7 bases. The CDR3 extends over 14 amino acids. Germline loops: CDR1 GTSNPN, CDR2 SVGIG (reference sequence). The V and J ends lost 0 bases and 2 bases, in that order; junction bases with no gene match: 2. The CDR3 coding sequence is TGTGCCTGGAGTGTAGCGGGGTACACAGATACGCAGTATTTT. It codes for CAWSVAGYTDTQYF.

CDR3 in amino acids: CASSLGTYGADTQYF. In DNA, the CDR3 is TGTGCCAGCTCCCTCGGGACTTACGGGGCAGATACGCAGTATTTT. The V call is TRBV18, the J call TRBJ2-3; tentative D call: TRBD2 (6 bases). Trimming left V 6 bases short and J 4 bases short, with 17 bases between. The germline CDR1 and CDR2 sequences are KGHSH and LQKENI. The CDR3 contains 15 residues.

There are a few counts of this clonotype. The chain couples TRBV5-1 to TRBJ2-3, with unresolved D. V gave up 4 bases and J gave up 8 bases, with 20 bases separating them. The CDR3 has 15 residues. Per germline, CDR1 SGHRS and CDR2 YFSETQ. CDR3 coding DNA: TGCGCCAGCAGCACGAGGACGGGTTCGAGGCCTACGCAGTATTTT. It codes for CASSTRTGSRPTQYF.

CDR3 loop: CASSNYRGANEKLFF. The DNA for the CDR3 is TGTGCCAGCAGTAACTACAGGGGAGCTAATGAAAAACTGTTTTTT. J is TRBJ1-4 and V is TRBV2, with 7 bases aligning to TRBD1. The germline CDR1 and CDR2 sequences are SNHLY and FYNNEI. The CDR3 is 15 amino acids. With 5 bases clipped from V and 3 bases from J, the junction kept 6 bases outside the gene matches.

DNA of the CDR3: TGCGCCAGCAGCCCCGCCGGGACTAGCGGGAGGGGGAATGAGCAGTTCTTC. It encodes CASSPAGTSGRGNEQFF. The chain is built from TRBV4-3 and TRBJ2-1; the match to TRBD2 covers 16 bases. The CDR3 extends over 17 amino acids. V dropped 4 bases and J dropped 7; count of bases not matched to a gene: 7. Germline values: CDR1 LGHNA, CDR2 YSLEER.

This clonotype was seen more than once but under ten times. This chain links TRBV6-6 with TRBJ1-1; TRBD1 matches 8 bases. The V and J ends lost 2 bases and 3 bases, in that order; junction bases with no gene match: 2. Germline V CDR1 and CDR2: MNHNY, SVGAGI (reference sequence). This CDR3 spans 14 amino acids. The CDR3, as DNA: TGTGCCAGCAGTTACGGACAGGGATACACTGAAGCTTTCTTT. Amino acid sequence: CASSYGQGYTEAFF.

The gene calls are TRBV27 and TRBJ2-7; D is perhaps TRBD1 (5 bases). V lost 5 bases to trimming and J lost 0 bases, with 17 bases between them. This CDR3 is 16 amino acids long. Germline lookup yields CDR1 MNHEY and CDR2 SMNVEV (reference sequence). The CDR3 nucleotides read TGTGCCAGCAGTCTCACCTTGGGGCCGCTCTCCTACGAGCAGTACTTC. This codes for CASSLTLGPLSYEQYF.

The chain is built from TRBV11-2 and TRBJ2-7; maybe TRBD2 (5 bases). The germline V and J ends were trimmed by 0 bases and 3 bases, with 9 bases remaining between them. The germline CDR1 and CDR2 sequences are SGHAT and FQNNGV. The CDR3 loop spans 14 amino acids. This chain's CDR3 is CASSLDSRGYEQYF. The CDR3 nucleotides are TGTGCCAGCAGCTTAGACTCACGGGGCTACGAGCAGTACTTC.

J is TRBJ2-7 and V is TRBV11-2; 7 bases are shared with TRBD2. The CDR3 covers 17 residues. The V gene's germline CDR1 is SGHAT and CDR2 FQNNGV. Losses at the gene ends were 2 bases for V and 2 bases for J; bases not matched to a gene: 12. The chain's CDR3 is CASSLSVSGGSPYEQYF. CDR3 bases: TGTGCCAGCAGCTTATCCGTCTCGGGCGGGAGTCCCTACGAGCAGTACTTC.

The chain uses TRBV11-3 and TRBJ2-7; unclear D gene. Looked up from germline, CDR1 is SGHNT and CDR2 is YENEEA. This CDR3 has 14 amino acids. V lost 1 base and J lost 0, with 7 bases in between. CDR3 protein: CASSLGRISYEQYF. DNA for the CDR3: TGTGCCAGCAGCTTAGGCCGGATCTCCTACGAGCAGTACTTC.

Only one count was recorded for this clonotype. The rearrangement uses TRBV12-3 or TRBV12-4 and TRBJ2-3; 12 bases agree with TRBD1. The V and J ends lost 6 bases and 5 bases, in that order; junction bases with no gene match: 6. The CDR3 is made up of 15 amino acids. The CDR3 loop is CASSRDRGREDTQYF. For the CDR3, the DNA is TGTGCCAGCAGCCGGGACAGGGGGCGCGAAGATACGCAGTATTTT.

V usage is TRBV20-1 and J usage is TRBJ2-1, with D perhaps matching TRBD1 (6 bases). CDR3 length equals 17 residues. Germline-derived CDR1 and CDR2 are DFQATT and SNEGSKA (reference sequence). V lost 2 bases to trimming and J lost 7 bases, with 24 bases between them. For the CDR3, the DNA is TGCAGTGCTAGAAACGGGACACCCTTCAACTCGTGGAATGAGCAGTTCTTC. The encoded protein is CSARNGTPFNSWNEQFF.

This clonotype turned up a few times. The chain joins TRBV7-2 to TRBJ2-2, with TRBD2 matching 14 bases. Germline CDR1 SGHTA, CDR2 FQGNSA. This CDR3 is built from 17 residues. Germline trimming cut 5 bases from V and 6 bases from J; bases unmatched to any gene: 8. The chain's CDR3 is CASSRRLAGGYPGELFF. CDR3 coding DNA: TGTGCCAGCAGCCGCAGACTAGCGGGAGGGTACCCCGGGGAGCTGTTTTTT.

The chain couples TRBV20-1 to TRBJ2-2; D is undetermined. The CDR3 loop spans 12 amino acids. V lost 0 bases, J lost 6 bases, and 5 bases lay in between. Germline V gives CDR1 DFQATT, CDR2 SNEGSKA (reference sequence). The CDR3 sequence is CSARDIAGELFF. For the CDR3, the DNA is TGCAGTGCTAGAGATATCGCCGGGGAGCTGTTTTTT.

Only a few counts were recorded for this clonotype. The chain links TRBV12-3 or TRBV12-4 to TRBJ2-3; 13 nucleotides line up with TRBD2. CDR3 length: 16 residues. The trim removed 6 bases at V and 5 bases at J, leaving 8 bases unmatched. The CDR3 DNA reads as TGTGCCAGCAGACTAGCGGGAGGGGCGATACGAGATACGCAGTATTTT. Translation: CASRLAGGAIRDTQYF.

This clonotype was recorded a few times. The chain joins TRBV29-1 to TRBJ1-2; D perhaps matches TRBD1 (6 bases). The CDR3 runs to 13 residues. Germline-derived CDR1 and CDR2 are SQVTM and ANQGSEA. Trimming left V 4 bases short and J 4 bases short, with 13 bases between. CDR3 in DNA: TGCAGCGTTGGGACAGACACGTCCTATGGCTACACCTTC. This encodes CSVGTDTSYGYTF.

The gene calls are TRBV20-1 and TRBJ1-3, with D tentatively TRBD1 (5 bases). Trimming took off 7 bases at V and 0 bases at J, with 10 bases between the two ends. The CDR3 runs 13 residues. Per germline, CDR1 DFQATT and CDR2 SNEGSKA (reference sequence). DNA for the CDR3: TGCAGTGTCAGGGTTAACTCTGGAAACACCATATATTTT. This encodes CSVRVNSGNTIYF.

The chain carries TRBV25-1 and TRBJ2-1; D uncertain. The ends were cut back, 1 base at V and 4 bases at J, with 8 bases in the middle. The CDR3 length is 14 residues. Germline V lookup: CDR1 MGHDK, CDR2 SYGVNS. This CDR3 reads CASSEFPSYNEQFF. Here the CDR3 DNA reads TGTGCCAGCAGTGAATTTCCGTCTTACAATGAGCAGTTCTTC.

The chain uses TRBV4-3 and TRBJ2-1; D could derive from TRBD1 or TRBD2 (5 bases each). V was pared by 5 bases and J by 2 bases, with 16 bases between. Germline assignment: CDR1 LGHNA and CDR2 YSLEER. CDR3 length equals 16 residues. CDR3 sequence (DNA): TGCGCCAGCAGCTATCGGGACGGAGCTCCCTACAATGAGCAGTTCTTC. Amino acid sequence: CASSYRDGAPYNEQFF.

The chain is built from TRBV6-1 and TRBJ2-5; 7 bases align to TRBD2. The CDR3 has 13 amino acids. Unmatched junction bases numbered 8, after V lost 8 bases and J lost 5 bases. The V gene's germline CDR1 is MNHNS and CDR2 SASEGT. The CDR3, as DNA: TGTGCCAGCGCTAGGGGAGGGCGTGAGACCCAGTACTTC. Amino acid sequence: CASARGGRETQYF.

This clonotype was seen a handful of times. The chain has TRBV7-9 and TRBJ2-1, with a tentative D call TRBD2 (5 bases). The CDR3 spans 12 residues. The germline gives CDR1 SEHNR, CDR2 FQNEAQ (reference sequence). Trimming pared 5 bases from V and 9 bases from J, leaving 11 bases between. The CDR3 spells CASSLNRGEQFF. DNA of the CDR3: TGTGCCAGCAGCCTAAACCGGGGTGAGCAGTTCTTC.

The rearrangement joins TRBV5-1 to TRBJ2-2; D is ambiguous. CDR1 and CDR2 from the germline V gene are SGHRS and YFSETQ. The ends were cut back, 3 bases at V and 1 base at J, with 13 bases in the middle. The CDR3 has 16 amino acids. CDR3 bases: TGCGCCAGCAGCTCGACGGCAACCATGAACACCGGGGAGCTGTTTTTT. Protein: CASSSTATMNTGELFF.

Many counts were recorded for this clonotype. The chain is built from TRBV14 and TRBJ2-3; TRBD2 matches 7 bases. From germline, CDR1 is SGHDN and CDR2 FVKESK. V dropped 0 bases and J dropped 9; count of bases not matched to a gene: 12. This CDR3 comprises 16 residues. For the CDR3, the DNA is TGTGCCAGCAGCCAAGATTTAACGCGGGAGAGGGGAACGCAGTATTTT. Its protein product is CASSQDLTRERGTQYF.

The sample holds a few counts of this clonotype. The chain recombines TRBV3-1 with TRBJ2-2; the D gene could be TRBD1 or TRBD2 (5 bases each). Germline CDR1 is LGHDT and CDR2 is YNNKEL (reference sequence). V was cut by 3 bases and J by 5 bases, with 10 bases left in between. The CDR3 length is 14 residues. The CDR3 loop reads CASSHWDVTGELFF. The CDR3 DNA follows: TGTGCCAGCAGCCATTGGGACGTAACCGGGGAGCTGTTTTTT.

The chain links TRBV29-1 to TRBJ2-7, with TRBD1 as a possible D gene (5 bases). The CDR3 is 12 amino acids. Trimming stripped 0 bases from V and 3 bases from J, with 6 bases between. Germline values: CDR1 SQVTM, CDR2 ANQGSEA. In DNA form, the CDR3 reads TGCAGCGTTGAAGACAGGGTCTACGAGCAGTACTTC. It translates to CSVEDRVYEQYF.

This clonotype was counted only a few times. The genes are TRBV7-3 and TRBJ1-2, with TRBD1 matching 7 bases. The CDR3 loop spans 12 amino acids. Looked up from germline, CDR1 is SGHTA and CDR2 is FQGTGA. Trimming cost V 5 bases and J 8 bases; bases outside gene matches: 5. The CDR3 spells CASSPTGQGYTF. In DNA form, the CDR3 reads TGTGCCAGCAGCCCGACAGGGCAAGGCTACACCTTC.

The table lists this clonotype with a few counts. The chain has TRBV29-1 and TRBJ2-7, with 8 bases matching TRBD1. The length of the CDR3 is 15 residues. V lost 2 bases, J lost 1 base, and 7 bases stayed unmatched. Germline lookup yields CDR1 SQVTM and CDR2 ANQGSEA. CDR3 sequence (DNA): TGCAGCGTTGAACTCGCGGGACAGGAGTCCTACGAGCAGTACTTC. Translating it yields CSVELAGQESYEQYF.